The 28 T cell receptor beta chains reported below all come from one sample, sequenced in a study of CD4 and CD8 cells across lung adenocarcinoma regions. TCRdb ran MiXCR on the PCR reads and lists one entry per CDR3 protein. The table records about 16,000 distinct CDR3 sequences, approximately 47% of them present only once. The sample comprised CD8+ T cells from the center of a lung tumor. The source of these receptors is a female donor with lung adenocarcinoma. The CD4 and CD8 labels of this study may be unreliable.

This clonotype was seen a few times. V usage is TRBV6-5 and J usage is TRBJ2-4, with 8 bases identical to TRBD2. Near its end, the DNA agrees better with TRBJ2-1, so the J call may be wrong. The V gene's germline CDR1 is MNHEY and CDR2 SVGAGI. This CDR3 has 14 amino acids. The CDR3 region is CASSSSGGTNEQFF. CDR3 sequence (DNA): TGTGCCAGCAGTTCCTCGGGAGGGACCAATGAGCAGTTCTTC.

The chain uses TRBV6-1 and TRBJ2-1; D may match TRBD1 or TRBD2 (5 bases each). Gene TRBJ2-5 matches the end of the DNA better, so the J call may be wrong. Germline V lookup: CDR1 MNHNS, CDR2 SASEGT. The CDR3 totals 14 residues. The CDR3 is CASCRDLGTETQYF. CDR3 in DNA: TGTGCCAGCTGCCGGGACCTGGGGACAGAGACCCAGTACTTC.

This clonotype was seen more than once but under ten times. The CDR3 sequence is CASSYSSGGAHEQFF. For the CDR3, the DNA is TGTGCCAGCAGTTACTCCAGCGGGGGGGCCCATGAGCAGTTCTTC. The rearrangement uses TRBV6-5 and TRBJ2-1; TRBD2 agrees at 10 bases. The germline V gene encodes CDR1 MNHEY and CDR2 SVGAGI. This CDR3 comprises 15 residues. The V segment lost 0 bases and the J segment 8 bases; nucleotides outside the gene matches: 4.

At least ten counts were recorded for this clonotype. The rearrangement uses TRBV7-6 and TRBJ1-1; D is uncertain. The ends were cut back, 7 bases at V and 6 bases at J, with 18 bases in the middle. From germline, CDR1 is SGHVS and CDR2 FNYEAQ. The CDR3 runs to 14 residues. CDR3 nucleotide sequence: TGTGCCAGCACCCCCACCAGCCGCAGTTCTGAAGCTTTCTTT. Its translation: CASTPTSRSSEAFF.

V and J are TRBV11-1 and TRBJ2-5; a weak D match, TRBD1 (5 bases). The J call may be faulty, since TRBJ2-7 better matches the DNA end. Germline loops: CDR1 SGHAT, CDR2 FQDESV (reference sequence). The CDR3 covers 15 residues. The CDR3 DNA follows: TGTGCCAGCAGCTCCTCGGTGGGCAGGGTGCGCGAGCAGTACTTC. This codes for CASSSSVGRVREQYF.

V usage is TRBV6-1 and J usage is TRBJ2-4; no clear D gene. CDR1 and CDR2 (germline): MNHNS, SASEGT. The germline V and J ends were trimmed by 4 bases and 13 bases, with 17 bases remaining between them. This CDR3 has 13 residues. The CDR3 nucleotides are TGTGCCAGCAGTGTCGATCCCCAAAGGCACCAGTACTTC. Encoded protein: CASSVDPQRHQYF.

The rearrangement joins TRBV6-1 to TRBJ2-4; TRBD2 aligns across 7 bases. V dropped 6 bases and J dropped 13; count of bases not matched to a gene: 18. CDR1 MNHNS and CDR2 SASEGT come from the germline V gene. This CDR3 comprises 15 residues. The chain's CDR3 is CASRAGRLAKDTQYF. CDR3 DNA sequence: TGTGCCAGCAGAGCGGGGCGACTAGCCAAAGACACGCAGTACTTC.

This clonotype came up once. The rearrangement links TRBV20-1 to TRBJ2-3; either TRBD1 or TRBD2 may fit D (5 bases each). CDR1 and CDR2 from the germline V gene are DFQATT and SNEGSKA (reference sequence). Trimming stripped 6 bases from V and 2 bases from J, with 15 bases between. The CDR3 loop spans 14 amino acids. Here the CDR3 DNA reads TGCAGTGCAGAAGACAGAGCGGCCACAGATACGCAGTATTTT. This sequence encodes CSAEDRAATDTQYF.

This sequence joins TRBV6-1 and TRBJ1-5; no reliable D call. Germline assignment: CDR1 MNHNS and CDR2 SASEGT. With 7 bases removed from V and 2 bases from J, the gap between germline ends came to 6 bases. The CDR3 length is 12 residues. The CDR3, as DNA: TGTGCCAGCACAACGGGCAATCAGCCCCAGCATTTT. It is translated as CASTTGNQPQHF.

With regard to this clonotype: The germline gene is not matched at one end of the junction; a read error may be the cause. The chain links TRBV6-1 to TRBJ2-1; D is possibly TRBD2 (5 bases). Germline V gene lookup returns CDR1 MNHNS and CDR2 SASEGT. The CDR3 contains 13 residues. The CDR3: CASSSVRAGSQFF. In DNA, the CDR3 is TGTGCCAGCAGCTCCGTGCGCGCGGGTTCGCAGTTCTTT.

In its sample, this clonotype was seen many times. The chain couples TRBV11-2 to TRBJ2-3; 8 bases are shared with TRBD2. This CDR3 comprises 14 residues. Germline lookup yields CDR1 SGHAT and CDR2 FQNNGV. The junction had 5 bases not matched to a gene; V was cut back by 5 bases and J by 4 bases. The CDR3 here is CASSPGGAADTQYF. CDR3 DNA sequence: TGTGCCAGCAGCCCGGGGGGGGCCGCAGATACGCAGTATTTT. Full variable domain (remainder filled in from reference TRBV11-2 and TRBJ2-3): EAGVAQSPRYKIIEKRQSVAFWCNPISGHATLYWYQQILGQGPKLLIQFQNNGVVDDSQLPKDRFSAERLKGVDSTLKIQPAKLEDSAVYLCASSPGGAADTQYFGPGTRLTVL.

Details on this clonotype: Relative to the germline gene, one junction end is altered; a read error may explain this. The chain recombines TRBV6-1 with TRBJ2-5, with TRBD1 matching over 9 bases. Germline lookup yields CDR1 MNHNS and CDR2 SASEGT. The CDR3 sequence is 14 residues long. The CDR3, as DNA: TGTGCCAGCACCGGGACAGGGACGTCAGAGACCCAGCATTTC. This codes for CASTGTGTSETQHF.

This clonotype was seen a handful of times. CDR3 sequence reads: CASREEGTQYF. DNA for the CDR3: TGTGCCAGCAGGGAGGAGGGTACGCAGTATTTT. J is TRBJ2-3 and V is TRBV6-1; possible D gene TRBD2, 6 bases. V gave up 6 bases and J gave up 8 bases, with 9 bases separating them. Germline V gene data show CDR1 as MNHNS and CDR2 as SASEGT. CDR3 length equals 11 residues.

This chain joins TRBV6-2 or TRBV6-3 and TRBJ1-1; D unresolved. The ends were cut back, 2 bases at V and 4 bases at J, with 11 bases in the middle. Germline V gene sequence: CDR1 MNHEY, CDR2 SVGEGT. This CDR3 spans 14 amino acids. The CDR3: CASSYKEARTEAFF. The CDR3 nucleotides are TGTGCCAGCAGTTACAAGGAGGCTCGCACTGAAGCTTTCTTT.

In the case of this clonotype: The junction differs from germline at one of its ends, possibly a read error. The chain carries TRBV6-1 and TRBJ2-5, with 9 bases matching TRBD1. Germline V gives CDR1 MNHNS, CDR2 SASEGT. The CDR3 is made up of 12 amino acids. The CDR3 coding sequence is TGTGCCAGCAGTATAGACAGGGGGAGGGAGTTCTTC. Its translation: CASSIDRGREFF.

Concerning this clonotype: At one boundary the junction diverges from the germline segment, which might be a read error. The genes are TRBV6-1 and TRBJ2-1; D call uncertain. The end of the DNA aligns better with TRBJ2-5, so the J call may be wrong. Per germline, CDR1 MNHNS and CDR2 SASEGT. CDR3 length equals 14 residues. CDR3 protein: CAGSGVRDQDTQYF. The CDR3 nucleotides read TGTGCGGGCAGTGGGGTCCGTGACCAAGACACCCAGTACTTC.

The chain is built from TRBV7-2 and TRBJ2-3; 8 bases map to TRBD1. J was trimmed by 4 bases and V by 3 bases; bases with no gene match: 3. Germline assignment: CDR1 SGHTA and CDR2 FQGNSA. CDR3 length equals 14 residues. CDR3 residues: CASSFAGGADTQYF. CDR3 bases: TGTGCCAGCAGCTTCGCAGGGGGCGCAGATACGCAGTATTTT.

The V and J genes are TRBV10-3 and TRBJ2-5; 10 bases fit TRBD2. V lost 10 bases, J lost 3 bases, and 11 bases stayed unmatched. CDR1 is ENHRY and CDR2 is SYGVKD in the germline V gene. This CDR3 comprises 15 residues. CDR3 region: CATHRDLAGEETQYF. CDR3 DNA sequence: TGTGCCACCCACAGGGACCTAGCGGGAGAAGAGACCCAGTACTTC.

The table lists this clonotype with many counts. The rearrangement links TRBV6-1 to TRBJ2-7; 8 nucleotides line up with TRBD2. CDR3 length equals 15 residues. The V and J ends lost 1 base and 4 bases, in that order; junction bases with no gene match: 6. CDR1 and CDR2 from the germline V gene are MNHNS and SASEGT. The CDR3, as DNA: TGTGCCAGCAGTGAAGGGCCAGCGGGAGTTTACGAGCAGTACTTC. Amino acids: CASSEGPAGVYEQYF.

The chain combines TRBV11-2 with TRBJ2-1; 9 bases map to TRBD1. CDR1 and CDR2 from the germline V gene are SGHAT and FQNNGV. Trimming cost V 5 bases and J 2 bases; bases outside gene matches: 4. The CDR3 length is 15 residues. The CDR3 spells CASSMDRGTYNEQFF. Written as DNA, the CDR3 is TGTGCCAGCAGCATGGACAGGGGCACCTACAATGAGCAGTTCTTC.

This chain joins TRBV25-1 and TRBJ2-3; D tentatively reads TRBD1 or TRBD2 (5 bases each). This CDR3 region has 16 residues. CDR1 and CDR2 from the germline V gene are MGHDK and SYGVNS. V was trimmed by 4 bases and J by 3 bases, leaving 17 bases between them. Written as DNA, the CDR3 is TGTGCCAGCAGTGTACGGACCGGGACCCTGACAGATACGCAGTATTTT. This codes for CASSVRTGTLTDTQYF.

The V gene is TRBV6-5, the J gene TRBJ1-2; no definite D call. Trimming shortened V by 2 bases and J by 8 bases, and 9 bases separated the two germline ends. This CDR3 contains 12 residues. Germline V gives CDR1 MNHEY, CDR2 SVGAGI. The DNA for the CDR3 is TGTGCCAGCAGTTACACGGGTCGAGGCTACACCTTC. It encodes CASSYTGRGYTF.

Concerning this clonotype: One junction end does not reproduce the germline sequence, and a read error may be involved. V and J are TRBV10-3 and TRBJ2-1; D remains ambiguous. Germline V lookup: CDR1 ENHRY, CDR2 SYGVKD. This CDR3 has 14 amino acids. The CDR3 DNA reads as TGCGGCGTCTGGGTGCAGTGGGCCAAAGATATGCAGTACTTT. It yields the protein CGVWVQWAKDMQYF.

Concerning this clonotype itself: A read error may produce the germline difference seen at one junction end. The V and J genes are TRBV6-1 and TRBJ2-3, with D perhaps assigned TRBD1 or TRBD2 (6 bases each). The germline V gene has CDR1 MNHNS and CDR2 SASEGT. This CDR3 region has 17 residues. The CDR3 sequence: CASSAGLGGGVPDTQYF. DNA for the CDR3: TGTGCCAGCAGTGCGGGGCTCGGGGGCGGGGTCCCAGATACCCAGTATTTC.

As concerns this clonotype: This could be a read error, since a much larger clone is one nucleotide away. V and J are TRBV6-1 and TRBJ2-5, with D possibly TRBD2 on 5 matching bases. Germline lookup yields CDR1 MNHNS and CDR2 SASEGT. The CDR3 consists of 13 residues. V dropped 4 bases and J dropped 11 bases, with 17 bases sitting between them. CDR3: CASSGDDVWEQYF. The CDR3 region has the DNA TGTGCCAGCAGTGGGGATGACGTCTGGGAGCAGTACTTC.

This chain connects TRBV7-2 to TRBJ2-1; 7 bases are a match to TRBD2. The CDR3 is 17 residues long. The germline V gene has CDR1 SGHTA and CDR2 FQGNSA. Trimming cost V 9 bases and J 3 bases; bases outside gene matches: 17. CDR3 sequence: CARRWGGGGGGYNEQFF. CDR3 in DNA: TGTGCCAGGAGGTGGGGGGGGGGGGGGGGGGGCTACAATGAGCAGTTCTTC.

J is TRBJ2-1 and V is TRBV6-1; 16 nucleotides align to TRBD2. The assigned J gene may be wrong: the sequence end matches TRBJ2-7 better. CDR1 is MNHNS and CDR2 is SASEGT in the germline V gene. This CDR3 contains 19 residues. CDR3 in amino acids: CASSEALQGTSGRAYEQYF. CDR3 in DNA: TGTGCCAGCAGTGAAGCGCTTCAGGGGACTAGCGGGAGGGCCTACGAGCAGTACTTC.

The table lists this clonotype with many counts. The gene calls are TRBV12-3 or TRBV12-4 and TRBJ2-1; TRBD2 matches at 9 bases. CDR3 size: 11 residues. With 6 bases clipped from V and 11 bases from J, the junction kept 2 bases outside the gene matches. The CDR3 sequence is CASSLAGQQFF. In DNA, the CDR3 is TGTGCCAGCAGCCTAGCGGGACAGCAGTTCTTC.